This T cell receptor beta chain comes out of a study of blood T cell repertoires in COVID-19. Background on the study: From T cells, B-cell-depleted T cells, or PBMCs came the material, which was cDNA or gDNA.

V shed 5 bases and J 5 bases; nucleotides not matched to a gene: 5. The CDR3 length is 13 residues. From germline, CDR1 is LNHDA and CDR2 SQIVND (reference sequence). Profiling relied on immunoSEQ multiplex PCR, and the TCRdb table lists in-frame clones only, not all of them. The profile shows roughly 130,000 clones, approximately 88% of them singletons. The clonotype originates from a man in his fifties or sixties with active or convalescent COVID-19. The J gene is TRBJ2-5, the V gene TRBV19; the match to TRBD1 covers 7 bases. The sample comprised peripheral blood. CDR3 in amino acids: CASSRQGAETQYF. The CDR3 DNA reads TGTGCCAGTAGTCGACAGGGTGCGGAGACCCAGTACTTC.